The source of this T cell receptor (beta chain) is a study of T cells in Graves' hyperthyroidism and ophthalmopathy (dated by TCRdb to the late 2010s). A note on the overall study: To identify distinguishing TCR V-J signatures, a discovery cohort of around 100 patients was used, comprising some 45 with Graves' ophthalmopathy and 57 with stable Graves' hyperthyroidism. The roughly 91 discovery patients were randomly split 7:3 into training and test sets. Whether ophthalmopathy could be predicted prospectively was tested in an independent validation cohort made up of approximately 19 hyperthyroidism patients plus 17 patients who later progressed to ophthalmopathy. Thyroid tissue and blood T-cell repertoires from six Graves' hyperthyroidism patients were also compared in the study. According to the paper, TCR Vbeta CDR3 sequencing was carried out on 135 peripheral blood samples, which came from under 50 ophthalmopathy, some 73 hyperthyroidism and approximately 17 progressor patients. After sampling, hyperthyroidism patients received methimazole starting at 30 mg daily, and ophthalmopathy patients received high-dose intravenous methylprednisolone. Study-level results and caveats: During validation, the model predicted progression to ophthalmopathy a median of approximately 6.5 months ahead of onset, with more than 55% sensitivity and 72.22% specificity. Sample size was not statistically predetermined, and investigators were not blinded to group allocation. Blood samples also contained most of the expanded thyroid clonotypes (frequency above 0.001), which suggests that blood repertoires may reflect thyroid immune responses. Ophthalmopathy was separated from stable hyperthyroidism by a 13 V-J signature model, with about 86% sensitivity and just over 81% specificity obtained in cross-validation and 80%/75% obtained in testing.

Graves' hyperthyroidism was defined as stable when no progression to ophthalmopathy occurred over 18 months of follow-up. Hyperthyroidism patients were newly diagnosed, had a disease duration of under 2 months, and were aged 18 to 65 years. Any patient with an uncontrolled infection, another autoimmune disease, pregnancy or lactation was excluded. Diagnoses relied on clinical symptoms, serum thyroxine and TRAb, thyroid ultrasound and orbital computed tomography. Total RNA was extracted with Trizol reagent, and quality was checked on an Agilent 2100 Bioanalyzer. The TCR beta CDR3 regions were amplified from RNA transcripts. The first round of RT-PCR for the TCR CDR3 was performed with the HTBI primer set and the Qiagen OneStep RT-PCR kit. The libraries were constructed in a second round of multiplex PCR and then size-selected and purified. Sequencing of the libraries was done on an Illumina HiSeq2000 using paired-end 100 bp reads. In the paper's pipeline: Raw data were processed with SOAPnuke, discarding reads with adapters, uncalled bases, mean Phred below 15, or no exact constant-primer or identifier match. High-quality paired reads were merged with COPE v1.2.5, and unique nucleotide sequences were defined as clonotypes. MiTCR v1.1 was used to align the clonotypes against IMGT TRBV, TRBD and TRBJ reference segments. Only V-J combinations with frequency above 0.0001, covering 99% to 99.2% of repertoires, were analysed. The TCS score was defined as F50 (clonal expansion) divided by E x V (chaos), with BLOSUM62-based TCRdist calculated between CDR3 peptides within each V-J. Welch's t-statistics and random forest reduced just over 500 V-J features to about 12, which were used in a naive Bayes classifier (R e1071). Through fastp at Q25 and MiXCR, TCRdb rebuilt clones from the public reads, retaining in-frame beta chains. Rows with one shared CDR3 protein collapse into an entry with the most common genes and DNA. The V and J calls shown here were made by TCRdb, not taken from the authors' results. This sample gives roughly 580,000 distinct CDR3 sequences in total; just over 45% of them show up just once. Roughly 8.2% of the sample lies in the top ten.

Trimming removed 5 bases from V and 7 bases from J, leaving 17 bases between the germline ends. The CDR3 covers 14 residues, taking in both the cysteine and the phenylalanine. Left in the record is the CDR3 DNA by itself, 42 bases read in frame from the first base. As encoded in the germline V gene (reference sequence), CDR1 is SEHNR while CDR2 is FQNEAQ. In the case of this clonotype: The antigen it binds to is not known. The sample holds no much larger clone one base away, and base qualities are not on file.

The sample taken for sequencing was peripheral blood or thyroid tissue (not recorded which). The clonotype comes from a woman aged 18-30 years with Graves' hyperthyroidism. Donor details come from another sample of the same person, matched by shared clones. The chain links TRBV7-9 with TRBJ1-2, with the D gene call left open. CDR3 reads: CASSPPGASVGYTF. The sequenced DNA is TGTGCCAGCAGCCCGCCGGGCGCATCCGTTGGCTACACCTTC.